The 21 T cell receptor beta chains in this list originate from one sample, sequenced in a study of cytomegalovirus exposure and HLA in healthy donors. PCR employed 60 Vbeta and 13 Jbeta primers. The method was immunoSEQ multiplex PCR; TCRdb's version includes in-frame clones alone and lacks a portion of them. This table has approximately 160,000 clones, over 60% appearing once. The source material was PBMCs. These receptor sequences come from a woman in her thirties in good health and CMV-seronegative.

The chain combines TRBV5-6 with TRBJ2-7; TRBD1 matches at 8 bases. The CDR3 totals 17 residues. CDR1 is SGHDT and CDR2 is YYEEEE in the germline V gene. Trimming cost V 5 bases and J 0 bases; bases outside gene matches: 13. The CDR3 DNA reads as TGTGCCAGCAGAACATTGGGACAGGCTGACCTCTCCTACGAGCAGTACTTC. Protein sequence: CASRTLGQADLSYEQYF.

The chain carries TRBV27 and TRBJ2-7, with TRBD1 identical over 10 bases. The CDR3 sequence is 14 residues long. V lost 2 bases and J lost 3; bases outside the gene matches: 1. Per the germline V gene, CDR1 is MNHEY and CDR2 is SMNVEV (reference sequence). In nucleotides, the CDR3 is TGTGCCAGCAGTTTAGGGACAGGGGTCTACGAGCAGTACTTC. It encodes CASSLGTGVYEQYF.

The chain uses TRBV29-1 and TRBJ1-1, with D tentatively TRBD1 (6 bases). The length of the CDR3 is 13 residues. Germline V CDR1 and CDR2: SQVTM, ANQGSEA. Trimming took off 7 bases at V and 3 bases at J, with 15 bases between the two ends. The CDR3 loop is CSAVQGRDTEAFF. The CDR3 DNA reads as TGCAGCGCTGTACAGGGACGGGACACTGAAGCTTTCTTT.

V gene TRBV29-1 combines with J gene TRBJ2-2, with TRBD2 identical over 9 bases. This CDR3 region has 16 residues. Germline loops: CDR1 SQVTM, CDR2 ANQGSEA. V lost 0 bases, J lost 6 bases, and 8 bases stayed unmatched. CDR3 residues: CSVEDWRGGSSGELFF. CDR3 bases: TGCAGCGTTGAAGATTGGCGGGGGGGCAGCTCCGGGGAGCTGTTTTTT.

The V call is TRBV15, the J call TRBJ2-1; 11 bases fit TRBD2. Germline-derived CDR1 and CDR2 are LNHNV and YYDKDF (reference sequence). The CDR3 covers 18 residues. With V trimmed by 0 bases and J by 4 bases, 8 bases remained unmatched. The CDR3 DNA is TGTGCCACCAGCAGAGATACGGCTAGCGGGGGGTTATACAATGAGCAGTTCTTC. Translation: CATSRDTASGGLYNEQFF.

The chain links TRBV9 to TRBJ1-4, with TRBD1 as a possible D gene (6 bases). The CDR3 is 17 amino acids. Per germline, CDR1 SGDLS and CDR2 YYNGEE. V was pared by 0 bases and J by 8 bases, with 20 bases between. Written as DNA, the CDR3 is TGTGCCAGCAGCGTAGGTCGCGCCTCAGGGGAGGGGGAAAAACTGTTTTTT. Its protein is CASSVGRASGEGEKLFF.

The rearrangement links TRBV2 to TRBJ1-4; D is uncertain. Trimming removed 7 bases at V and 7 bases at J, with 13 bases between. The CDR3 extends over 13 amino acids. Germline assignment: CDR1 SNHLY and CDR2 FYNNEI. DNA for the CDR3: TGTGCCAGCAATATCGAGCGGAGTGAAAAACTGTTTTTT. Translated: CASNIERSEKLFF. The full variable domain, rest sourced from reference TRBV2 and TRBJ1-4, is EPEVTQTPSHQVTQMGQEVILRCVPISNHLYFYWYRQILGQKVEFLVSFYNNEISEKSEIFDDQFSVERPDGSNFTLKIRSTKLEDSAMYFCASNIERSEKLFFGSGTQLSVL.

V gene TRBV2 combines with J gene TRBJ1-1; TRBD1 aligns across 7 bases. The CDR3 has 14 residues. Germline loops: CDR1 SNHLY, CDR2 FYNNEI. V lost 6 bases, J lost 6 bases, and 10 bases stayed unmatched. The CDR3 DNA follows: TGTGCCAGCAGGGACCCGAGGGGGCTACCTGAAGCTTTCTTT. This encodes CASRDPRGLPEAFF.

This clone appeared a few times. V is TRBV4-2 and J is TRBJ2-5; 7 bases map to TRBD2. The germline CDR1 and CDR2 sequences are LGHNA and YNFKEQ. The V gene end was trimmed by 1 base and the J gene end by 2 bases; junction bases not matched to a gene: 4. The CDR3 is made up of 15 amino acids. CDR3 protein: CASSQGIAGQETQYF. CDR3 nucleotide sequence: TGTGCCAGCAGCCAAGGCATAGCGGGTCAAGAGACCCAGTACTTC.

CDR3 nucleotides: TGTGCCAGCAGCTCCAGAGGACAGGGGGCCGGGGAGCTGTTTTTT. Translated: CASSSRGQGAGELFF. The chain recombines TRBV7-2 with TRBJ2-2; 10 bases match TRBD1. CDR3 length equals 15 residues. V dropped 4 bases and J dropped 6; count of bases not matched to a gene: 5. The germline CDR1 and CDR2 sequences are SGHTA and FQGNSA.

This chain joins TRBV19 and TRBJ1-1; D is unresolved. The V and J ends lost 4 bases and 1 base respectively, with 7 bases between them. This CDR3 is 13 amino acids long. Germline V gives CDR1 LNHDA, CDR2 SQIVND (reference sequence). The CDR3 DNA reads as TGTGCCAGTAGTACCACAGCGAACACTGAAGCTTTCTTT. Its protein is CASSTTANTEAFF.

CDR3 coding DNA: TGCGCCAGCAGCCAAGGGGCGCGGGAGGGGTATGAGCAGTTCTTC. This gives the protein CASSQGAREGYEQFF. The chain couples TRBV4-3 to TRBJ2-1, with 9 bases aligning to TRBD2. The CDR3 loop spans 15 amino acids. Germline loops: CDR1 LGHNA, CDR2 YSLEER. V lost 1 base to trimming and J lost 8 bases; unmatched junction nucleotides: 6.

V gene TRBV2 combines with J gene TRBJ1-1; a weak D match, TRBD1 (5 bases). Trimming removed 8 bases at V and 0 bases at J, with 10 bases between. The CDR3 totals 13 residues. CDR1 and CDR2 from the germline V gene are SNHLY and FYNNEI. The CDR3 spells CASLTAMNTEAFF. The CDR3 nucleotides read TGTGCCAGCCTGACAGCGATGAACACTGAAGCTTTCTTT.

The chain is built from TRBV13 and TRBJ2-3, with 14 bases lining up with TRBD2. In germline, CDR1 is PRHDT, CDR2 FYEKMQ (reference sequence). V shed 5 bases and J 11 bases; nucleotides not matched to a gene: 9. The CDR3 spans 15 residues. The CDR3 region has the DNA TGTGCCAGCAGCCGCGGACTAGCGGGAGGCCCTCGGCAGTATTTT. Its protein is CASSRGLAGGPRQYF.

The chain's CDR3 is CASSQDRLVSQPQHF. Written as DNA, the CDR3 is TGCGCCAGCAGCCAGGACAGGCTTGTATCTCAGCCCCAGCATTTT. The chain links TRBV4-3 to TRBJ1-5; TRBD1 aligns across 7 bases. CDR1 and CDR2 from the germline V gene are LGHNA and YSLEER. The CDR3 has 15 residues. J lost 6 bases, V lost 3 bases, and 8 bases had no gene match.

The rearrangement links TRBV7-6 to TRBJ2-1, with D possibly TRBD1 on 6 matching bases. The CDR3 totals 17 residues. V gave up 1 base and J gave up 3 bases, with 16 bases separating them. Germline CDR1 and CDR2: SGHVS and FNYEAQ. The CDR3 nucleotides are TGTGCCAGCAGCTTAGGTGGCGGCTTGGACAGCTACAATGAGCAGTTCTTC. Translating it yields CASSLGGGLDSYNEQFF. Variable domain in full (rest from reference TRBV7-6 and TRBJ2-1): GAGVSQSPRYKVTKRGQDVALRCDPISGHVSLYWYRQALGQGPEFLTYFNYEAQQDKSGLPNDRFSAERPEGSISTLTIQRTEQRDSAMYRCASSLGGGLDSYNEQFFGPGTRLTVL.

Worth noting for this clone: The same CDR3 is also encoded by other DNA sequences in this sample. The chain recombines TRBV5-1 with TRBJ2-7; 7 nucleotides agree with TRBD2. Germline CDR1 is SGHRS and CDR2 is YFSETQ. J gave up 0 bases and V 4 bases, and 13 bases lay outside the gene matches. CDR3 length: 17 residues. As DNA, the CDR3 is TGCGCCAGCAGCCTGGGGCCCGAGGCGGGGGACTCCTACGAGCAGTACTTC. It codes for CASSLGPEAGDSYEQYF. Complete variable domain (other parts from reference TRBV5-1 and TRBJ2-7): KAGVTQTPRYLIKTRGQQVTLSCSPISGHRSVSWYQQTPGQGLQFLFEYFSETQRNKGNFPGRFSGRQFSNSRSEMNVSTLELGDSALYLCASSLGPEAGDSYEQYFGPGTRLTVT.

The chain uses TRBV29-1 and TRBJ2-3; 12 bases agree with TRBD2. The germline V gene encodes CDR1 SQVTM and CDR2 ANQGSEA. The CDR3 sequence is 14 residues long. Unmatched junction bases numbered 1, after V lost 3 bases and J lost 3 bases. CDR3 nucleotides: TGCAGCGTTGATGGACTAGCGGGGACAGATACGCAGTATTTT. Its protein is CSVDGLAGTDTQYF.

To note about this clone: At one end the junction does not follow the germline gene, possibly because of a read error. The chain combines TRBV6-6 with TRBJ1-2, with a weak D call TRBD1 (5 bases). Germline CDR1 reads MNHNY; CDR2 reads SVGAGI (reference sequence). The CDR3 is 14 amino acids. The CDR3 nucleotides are TGTGCCAGCAGGAAAATTGACAGCCTCGGTCCGTACCCCTTC. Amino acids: CASRKIDSLGPYPF.

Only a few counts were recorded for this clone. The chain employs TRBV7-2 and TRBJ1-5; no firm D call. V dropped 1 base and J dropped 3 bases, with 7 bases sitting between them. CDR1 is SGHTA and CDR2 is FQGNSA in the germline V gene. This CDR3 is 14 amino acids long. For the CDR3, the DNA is TGTGCCAGCAGCTTAGTCGGTTACAATCAGCCCCAGCATTTT. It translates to CASSLVGYNQPQHF. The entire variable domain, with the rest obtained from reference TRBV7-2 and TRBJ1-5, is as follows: GAGVSQSPSNKVTEKGKDVELRCDPISGHTALYWYRQSLGQGLEFLIYFQGNSAPDKSGLPSDRFSAERTGGSVSTLTIQRTQQEDSAVYLCASSLVGYNQPQHFGDGTRLSIL.

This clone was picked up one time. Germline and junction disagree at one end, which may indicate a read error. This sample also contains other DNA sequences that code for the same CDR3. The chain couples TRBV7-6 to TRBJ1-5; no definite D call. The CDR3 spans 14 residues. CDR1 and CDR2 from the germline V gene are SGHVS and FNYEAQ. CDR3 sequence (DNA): TGCGCCAGCAGCTCCGGTGGTAGCAATCAGCCCCAGCATTTT. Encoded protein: CASSSGGSNQPQHF.